This T cell receptor (beta chain) was captured in a study of OX40 agonist ivuxolimab in advanced cancers. About the research overall: With ivuxolimab, an agonistic anti-OX40 (CD134) antibody, patients were treated. Patients in the trial were receiving intravenous ivuxolimab every 2 weeks, at doses of 0.01 to 10 mg/kg. Those treated in dose escalation had hepatocellular carcinoma, melanoma, renal cell cancer or head and neck cancer.

Clones were read by immunoSEQ multiplex PCR, and TCRdb kept only the in-frame ones, dropping some. The sample records 60,000 to 85,000 clones, about 90% being singletons. The V gene lost 3 bases and the J gene lost 13 bases, with 16 bases spanning the gap. The CDR3 is made up of 13 amino acids. Germline V gene lookup returns CDR1 SGHNT and CDR2 YENEEA. The chain uses TRBV11-3 and TRBJ2-1; D is uncertain. This clonotype was obtained from an adult with an advanced solid tumor such as melanoma, head and neck, liver or kidney cancer. The sequencing here drew on CD4+ or CD8+ T cells sorted from blood, taken in a trial of the OX40 agonist ivuxolimab. DNA for the CDR3: TGTGCCAGCAGCTTGGGAATCAGGATGGAACAGTTCTTC. It yields the protein CASSLGIRMEQFF.